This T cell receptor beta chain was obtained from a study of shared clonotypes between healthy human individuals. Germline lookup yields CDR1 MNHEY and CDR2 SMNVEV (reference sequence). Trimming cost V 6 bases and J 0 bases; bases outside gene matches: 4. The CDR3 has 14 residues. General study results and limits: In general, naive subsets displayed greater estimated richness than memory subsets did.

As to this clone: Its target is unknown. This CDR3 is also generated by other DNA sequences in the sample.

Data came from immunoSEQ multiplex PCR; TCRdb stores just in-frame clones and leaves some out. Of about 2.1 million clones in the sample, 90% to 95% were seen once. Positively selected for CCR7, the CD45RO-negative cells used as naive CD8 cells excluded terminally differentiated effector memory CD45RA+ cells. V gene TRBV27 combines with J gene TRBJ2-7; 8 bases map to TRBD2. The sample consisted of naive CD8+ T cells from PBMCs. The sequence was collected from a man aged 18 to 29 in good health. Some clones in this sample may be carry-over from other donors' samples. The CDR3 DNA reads TGTGCCAGCAGCCCGGGACTAGTCTCCTACGAGCAGTACTTC. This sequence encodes CASSPGLVSYEQYF.